The entry that follows covers one TCR beta chain sequence. Its antigen is still unknown. The sample is drawn from a study of T cell responses to AZD1222 COVID-19 vaccine. Notes on the study in general: The CD4 TCRs associated with vaccination extended across spike and predominated at 160-218 and 743-854.

TCRdb keeps only in-frame clones here, not all; method: immunoSEQ multiplex PCR. The sample lists roughly 93,000 clones, around 89% occurring once. Trimming shortened V by 0 bases and J by 7 bases, and 10 bases separated the two germline ends. This CDR3 has 14 residues. Germline V gene data show CDR1 as LGHDT and CDR2 as YNNKEL (reference sequence). The chain has TRBV3-1 (or the pseudogene TRBV3-2) and TRBJ2-4, with unresolved D. The TCR originated in an adult in good health. The sequencing used peripheral blood, collected on day 0 of AZD1222 vaccination. CDR3 nucleotides: TGTGCCAGCAGCCAAGATCCCGCAAGGAACATTCAGTACTTC. This encodes CASSQDPARNIQYF.